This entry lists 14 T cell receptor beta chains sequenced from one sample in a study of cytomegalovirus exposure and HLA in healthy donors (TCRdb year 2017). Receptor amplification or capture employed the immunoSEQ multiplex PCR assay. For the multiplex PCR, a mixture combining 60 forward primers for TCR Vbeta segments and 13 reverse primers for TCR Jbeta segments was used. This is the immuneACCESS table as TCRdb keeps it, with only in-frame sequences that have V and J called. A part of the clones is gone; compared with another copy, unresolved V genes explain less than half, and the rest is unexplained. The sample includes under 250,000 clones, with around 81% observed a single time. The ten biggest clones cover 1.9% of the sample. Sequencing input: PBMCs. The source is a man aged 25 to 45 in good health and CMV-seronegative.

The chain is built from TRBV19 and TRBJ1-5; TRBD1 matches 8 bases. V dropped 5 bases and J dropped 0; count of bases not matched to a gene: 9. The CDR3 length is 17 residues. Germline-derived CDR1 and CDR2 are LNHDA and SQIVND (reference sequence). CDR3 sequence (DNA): TGTGCCAGTAGTGCACAGGGGGGGGGTAATAGCAATCAGCCCCAGCATTTT. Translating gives CASSAQGGGNSNQPQHF.

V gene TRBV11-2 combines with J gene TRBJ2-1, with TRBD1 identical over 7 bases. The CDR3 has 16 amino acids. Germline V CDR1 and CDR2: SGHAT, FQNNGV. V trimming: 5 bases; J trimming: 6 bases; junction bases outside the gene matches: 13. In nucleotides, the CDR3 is TGTGCCAGCAGCCCCGGGCACAGGGGACCTCTCAATGAGCAGTTCTTC. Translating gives CASSPGHRGPLNEQFF.

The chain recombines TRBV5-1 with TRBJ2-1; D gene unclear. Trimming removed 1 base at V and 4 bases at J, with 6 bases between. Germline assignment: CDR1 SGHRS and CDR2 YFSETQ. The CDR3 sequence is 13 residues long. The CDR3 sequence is CASSLSYYNEQFF. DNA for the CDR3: TGCGCCAGCAGCTTGTCCTATTACAATGAGCAGTTCTTC.

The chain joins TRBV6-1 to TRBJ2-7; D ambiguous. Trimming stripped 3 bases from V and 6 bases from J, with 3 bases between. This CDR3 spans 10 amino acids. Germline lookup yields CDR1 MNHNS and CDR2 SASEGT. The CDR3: CASSDFEQYF. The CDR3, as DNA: TGTGCCAGCAGTGACTTCGAGCAGTACTTC.

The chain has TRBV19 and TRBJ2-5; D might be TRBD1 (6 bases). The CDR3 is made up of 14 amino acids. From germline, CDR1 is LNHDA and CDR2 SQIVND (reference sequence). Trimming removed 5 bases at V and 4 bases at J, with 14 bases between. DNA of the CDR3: TGTGCCAGTAGTTTGGGACAAGGCATAGAGACCCAGTACTTC. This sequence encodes CASSLGQGIETQYF.

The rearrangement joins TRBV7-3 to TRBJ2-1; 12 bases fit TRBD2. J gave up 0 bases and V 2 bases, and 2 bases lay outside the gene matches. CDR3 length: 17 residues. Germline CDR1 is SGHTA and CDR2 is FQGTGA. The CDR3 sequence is CASSLASGRASYNEQFF. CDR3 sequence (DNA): TGTGCCAGCAGCTTAGCTAGCGGGAGGGCCTCCTACAATGAGCAGTTCTTC.

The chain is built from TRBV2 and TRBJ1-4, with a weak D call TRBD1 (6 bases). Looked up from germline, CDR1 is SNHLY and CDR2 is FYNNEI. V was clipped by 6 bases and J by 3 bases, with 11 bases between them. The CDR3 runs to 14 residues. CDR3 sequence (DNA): TGTGCCAGCAGGCAACAGGGAGCTAATGAAAAACTGTTTTTT. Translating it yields CASRQQGANEKLFF. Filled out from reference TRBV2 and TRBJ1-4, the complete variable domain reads EPEVTQTPSHQVTQMGQEVILRCVPISNHLYFYWYRQILGQKVEFLVSFYNNEISEKSEIFDDQFSVERPDGSNFTLKIRSTKLEDSAMYFCASRQQGANEKLFFGSGTQLSVL.

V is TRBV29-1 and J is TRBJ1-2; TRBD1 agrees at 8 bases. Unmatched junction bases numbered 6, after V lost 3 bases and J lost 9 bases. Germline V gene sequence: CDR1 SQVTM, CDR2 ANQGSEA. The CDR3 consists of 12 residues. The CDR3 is CSVDTGGSSYTF. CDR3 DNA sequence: TGCAGCGTTGACACAGGGGGGTCAAGCTACACCTTC.

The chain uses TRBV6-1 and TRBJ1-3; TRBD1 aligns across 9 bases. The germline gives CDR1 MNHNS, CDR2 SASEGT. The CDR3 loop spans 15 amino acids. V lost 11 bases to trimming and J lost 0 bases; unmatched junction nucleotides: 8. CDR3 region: CAGARTGVSGNTIYF. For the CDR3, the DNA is TGTGCCGGGGCCAGGACAGGGGTCTCTGGAAACACCATATATTTT.

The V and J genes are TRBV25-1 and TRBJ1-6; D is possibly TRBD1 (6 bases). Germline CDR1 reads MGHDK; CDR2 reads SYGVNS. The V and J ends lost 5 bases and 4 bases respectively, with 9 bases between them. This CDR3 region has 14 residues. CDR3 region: CASSSTGYNSPLHF. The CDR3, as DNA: TGTGCCAGCAGTTCGACAGGATATAATTCACCCCTCCACTTT.

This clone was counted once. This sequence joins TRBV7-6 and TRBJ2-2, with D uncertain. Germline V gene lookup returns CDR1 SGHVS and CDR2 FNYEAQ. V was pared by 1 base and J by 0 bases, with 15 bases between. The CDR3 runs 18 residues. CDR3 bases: TGTGCCAGCAGCTTAGTTATCGGCGCCAGGTCGAACACCGGGGAGCTGTTTTTT. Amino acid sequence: CASSLVIGARSNTGELFF.

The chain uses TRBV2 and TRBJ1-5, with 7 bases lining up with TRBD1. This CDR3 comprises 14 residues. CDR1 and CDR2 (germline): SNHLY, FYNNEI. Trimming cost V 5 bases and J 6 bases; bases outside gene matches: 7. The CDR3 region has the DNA TGTGCCAGCAGTCCCACAGGGGTAGGTCAGCCCCAGCATTTT. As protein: CASSPTGVGQPQHF.

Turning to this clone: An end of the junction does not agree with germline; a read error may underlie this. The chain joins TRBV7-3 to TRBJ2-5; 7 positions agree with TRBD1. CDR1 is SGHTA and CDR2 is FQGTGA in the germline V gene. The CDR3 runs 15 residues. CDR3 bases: TGTGCCAGCAGCTCCACCGGGACAGAATTCGAGATCCAGTACTTC. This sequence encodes CASSSTGTEFEIQYF.

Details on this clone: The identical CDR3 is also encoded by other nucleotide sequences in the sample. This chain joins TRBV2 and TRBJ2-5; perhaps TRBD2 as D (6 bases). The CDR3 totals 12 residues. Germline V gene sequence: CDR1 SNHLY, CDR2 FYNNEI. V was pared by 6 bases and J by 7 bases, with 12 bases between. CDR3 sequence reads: CASRGTRGTQYF. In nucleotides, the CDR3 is TGTGCCAGCAGAGGGACTCGAGGGACCCAGTACTTC.